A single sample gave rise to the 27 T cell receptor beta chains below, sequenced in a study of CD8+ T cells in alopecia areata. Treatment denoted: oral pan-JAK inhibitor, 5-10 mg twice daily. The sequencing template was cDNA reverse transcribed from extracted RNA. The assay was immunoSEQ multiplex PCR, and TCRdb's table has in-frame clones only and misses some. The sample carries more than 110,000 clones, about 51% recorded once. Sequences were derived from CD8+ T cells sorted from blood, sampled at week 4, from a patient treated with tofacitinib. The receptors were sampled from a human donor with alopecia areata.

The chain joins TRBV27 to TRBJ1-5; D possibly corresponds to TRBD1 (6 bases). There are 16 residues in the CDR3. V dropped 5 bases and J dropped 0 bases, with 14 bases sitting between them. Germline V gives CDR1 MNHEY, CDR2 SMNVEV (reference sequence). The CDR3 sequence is CASSPSQGYSNQPQHF. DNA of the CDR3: TGTGCCAGCAGTCCTTCTCAGGGGTATAGCAATCAGCCCCAGCATTTT.

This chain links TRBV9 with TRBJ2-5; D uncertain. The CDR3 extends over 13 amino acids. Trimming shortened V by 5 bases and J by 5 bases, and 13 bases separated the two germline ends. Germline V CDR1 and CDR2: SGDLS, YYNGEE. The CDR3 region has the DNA TGTGCCAGCAGTCCTCTGTATCGGGAGACCCAGTACTTC. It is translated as CASSPLYRETQYF.

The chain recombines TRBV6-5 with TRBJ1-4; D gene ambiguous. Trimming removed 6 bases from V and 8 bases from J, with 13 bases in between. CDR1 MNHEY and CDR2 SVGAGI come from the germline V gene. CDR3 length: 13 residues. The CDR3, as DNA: TGTGCCAGCAGGGCCCTAGAGGAAGAAAAACTGTTTTTT. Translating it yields CASRALEEEKLFF.

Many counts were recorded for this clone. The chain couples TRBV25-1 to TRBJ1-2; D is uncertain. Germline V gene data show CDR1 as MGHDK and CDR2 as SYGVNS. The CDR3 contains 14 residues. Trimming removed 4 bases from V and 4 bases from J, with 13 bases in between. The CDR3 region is CASSAPGRSYGYTF. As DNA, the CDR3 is TGTGCCAGCAGTGCCCCCGGGAGATCCTATGGCTACACCTTC.

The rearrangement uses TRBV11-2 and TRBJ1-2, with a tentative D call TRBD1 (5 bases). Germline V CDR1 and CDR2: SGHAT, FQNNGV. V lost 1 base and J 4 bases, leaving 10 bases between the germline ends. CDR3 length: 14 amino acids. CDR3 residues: CASSLGQGLYGYTF. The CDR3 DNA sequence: TGTGCCAGCAGCTTAGGGCAGGGCCTCTATGGCTACACCTTC.

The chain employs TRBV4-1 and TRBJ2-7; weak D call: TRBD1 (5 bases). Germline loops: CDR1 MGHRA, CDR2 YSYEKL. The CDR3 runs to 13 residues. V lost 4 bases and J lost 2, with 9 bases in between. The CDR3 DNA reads TGCGCCAGCAGCCTGGACACCGCCTACGAGCAGTACTTC. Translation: CASSLDTAYEQYF.

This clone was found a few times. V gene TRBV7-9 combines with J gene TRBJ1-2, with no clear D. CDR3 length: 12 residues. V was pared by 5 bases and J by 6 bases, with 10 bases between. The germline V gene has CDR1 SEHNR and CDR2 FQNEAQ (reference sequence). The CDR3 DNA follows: TGTGCCAGCAGCCCCCCGAGAGATGGCTACACCTTC. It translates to CASSPPRDGYTF.

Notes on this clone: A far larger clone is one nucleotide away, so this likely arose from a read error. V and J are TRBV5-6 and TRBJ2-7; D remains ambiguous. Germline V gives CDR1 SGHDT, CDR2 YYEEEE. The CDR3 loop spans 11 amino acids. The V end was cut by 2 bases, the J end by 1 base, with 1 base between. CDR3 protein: CASSFSYEQYF. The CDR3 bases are TGTGCCAGCAGCTTTTCCTACGAGCAGTACTTC.

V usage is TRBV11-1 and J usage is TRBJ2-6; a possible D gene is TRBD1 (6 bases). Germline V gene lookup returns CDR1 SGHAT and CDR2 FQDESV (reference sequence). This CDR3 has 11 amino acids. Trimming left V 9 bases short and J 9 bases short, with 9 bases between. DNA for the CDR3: TGTGCCAGACAGGGTCTCAACGTCCTGACTTTC. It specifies CARQGLNVLTF.

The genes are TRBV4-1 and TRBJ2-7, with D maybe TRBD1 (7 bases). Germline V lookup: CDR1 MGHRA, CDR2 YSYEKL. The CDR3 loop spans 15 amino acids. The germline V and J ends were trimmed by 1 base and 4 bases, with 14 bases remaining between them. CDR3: CASSQVQGGKYEQYF. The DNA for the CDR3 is TGCGCCAGCAGCCAAGTCCAGGGGGGAAAATACGAGCAGTACTTC.

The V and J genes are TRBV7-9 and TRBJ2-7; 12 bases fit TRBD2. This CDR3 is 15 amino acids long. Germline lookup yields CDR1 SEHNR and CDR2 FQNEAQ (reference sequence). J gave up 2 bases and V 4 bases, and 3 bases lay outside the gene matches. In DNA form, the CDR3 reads TGTGCCAGCAGCTCTGGACTAGCGGGGCCCTACGAGCAGTACTTC. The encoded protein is CASSSGLAGPYEQYF. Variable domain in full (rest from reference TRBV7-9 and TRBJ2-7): DTGVSQNPRHKITKRGQNVTFRCDPISEHNRLYWYRQTLGQGPEFLTYFQNEAQLEKSRLLSDRFSAERPKGSFSTLEIQRTEQGDSAMYLCASSSGLAGPYEQYFGPGTRLTVT.

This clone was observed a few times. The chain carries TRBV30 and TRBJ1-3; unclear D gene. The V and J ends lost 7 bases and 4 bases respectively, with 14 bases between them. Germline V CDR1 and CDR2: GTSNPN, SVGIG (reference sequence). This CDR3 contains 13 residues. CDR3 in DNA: TGTGCCTTGGACCCGGTGGGGGGAAACACCATATATTTT. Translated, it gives CALDPVGGNTIYF.

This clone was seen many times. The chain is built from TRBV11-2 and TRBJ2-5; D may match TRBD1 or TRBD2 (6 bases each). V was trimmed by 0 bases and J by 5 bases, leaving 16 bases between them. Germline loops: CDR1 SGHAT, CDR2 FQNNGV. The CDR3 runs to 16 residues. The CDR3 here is CASSLEWPGAGETQYF. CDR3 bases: TGTGCCAGCAGCTTAGAATGGCCGGGGGCGGGGGAGACCCAGTACTTC.

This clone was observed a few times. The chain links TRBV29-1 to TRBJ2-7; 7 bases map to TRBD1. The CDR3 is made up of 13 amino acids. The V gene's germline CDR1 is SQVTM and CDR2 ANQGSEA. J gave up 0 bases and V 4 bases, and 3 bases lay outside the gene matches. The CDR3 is CSVGPGGSYEQYF. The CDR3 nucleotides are TGCAGCGTTGGCCCAGGGGGCTCCTACGAGCAGTACTTC.

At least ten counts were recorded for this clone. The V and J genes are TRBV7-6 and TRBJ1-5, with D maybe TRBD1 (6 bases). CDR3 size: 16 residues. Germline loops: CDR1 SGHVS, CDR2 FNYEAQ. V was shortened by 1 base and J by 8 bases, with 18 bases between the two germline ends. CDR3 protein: CASSLGGGRALEPQHF. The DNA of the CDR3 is TGTGCCAGCAGCTTAGGCGGGGGCAGGGCTCTTGAGCCCCAGCATTTT.

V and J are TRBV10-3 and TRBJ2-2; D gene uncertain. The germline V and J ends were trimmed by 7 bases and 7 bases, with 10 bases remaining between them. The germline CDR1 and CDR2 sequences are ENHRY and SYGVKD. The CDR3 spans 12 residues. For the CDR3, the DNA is TGTGCCATCAACTTCTCGGGCGGGGAGCTGTTTTTT. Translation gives CAINFSGGELFF.

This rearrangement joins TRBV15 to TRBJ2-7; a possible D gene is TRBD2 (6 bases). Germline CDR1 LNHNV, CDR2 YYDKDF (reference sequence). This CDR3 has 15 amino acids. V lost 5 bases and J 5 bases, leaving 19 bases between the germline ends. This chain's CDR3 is CATSRHRDSPHEQYF. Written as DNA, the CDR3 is TGTGCCACCAGCCGCCACCGGGACTCCCCCCACGAGCAGTACTTC.

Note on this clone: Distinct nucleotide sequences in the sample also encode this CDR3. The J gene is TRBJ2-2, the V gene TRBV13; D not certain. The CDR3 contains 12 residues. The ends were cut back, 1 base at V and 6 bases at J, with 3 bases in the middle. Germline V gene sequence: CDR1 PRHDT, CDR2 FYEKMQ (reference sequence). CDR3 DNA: TGTGCCAGCAGCTTAGTAGCCGGGGAGCTGTTTTTT. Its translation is CASSLVAGELFF. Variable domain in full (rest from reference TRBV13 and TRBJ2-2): AAGVIQSPRHLIKEKRETATLKCYPIPRHDTVYWYQQGPGQDPQFLISFYEKMQSDKGSIPDRFSAQQFSDYHSELNMSSLELGDSALYFCASSLVAGELFFGEGSRLTVL.

In DNA, the CDR3 is TGCGCCAGCAGCCAAGTCCTTACGGGACGGGACTACGAGCAGTACTTC. It is translated as CASSQVLTGRDYEQYF. J is TRBJ2-7 and V is TRBV4-1, with D perhaps given as TRBD1 or TRBD2 (5 bases each). V lost 1 base, J lost 3 bases, and 16 bases lay in between. The germline V gene has CDR1 MGHRA and CDR2 YSYEKL. This CDR3 contains 16 residues.

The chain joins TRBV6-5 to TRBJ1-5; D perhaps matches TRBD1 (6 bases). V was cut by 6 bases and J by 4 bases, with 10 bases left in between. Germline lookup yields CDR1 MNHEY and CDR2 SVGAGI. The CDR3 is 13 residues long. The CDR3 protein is CASRRTVNQPQHF. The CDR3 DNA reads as TGTGCCAGCAGAAGGACAGTTAATCAGCCCCAGCATTTT.

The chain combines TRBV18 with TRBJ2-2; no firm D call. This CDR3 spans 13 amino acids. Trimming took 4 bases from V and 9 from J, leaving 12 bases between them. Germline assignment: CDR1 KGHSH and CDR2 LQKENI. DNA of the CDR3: TGTGCCAGCTCACAGGACGACCCGAGGGAGCTGTTTTTT. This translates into CASSQDDPRELFF.

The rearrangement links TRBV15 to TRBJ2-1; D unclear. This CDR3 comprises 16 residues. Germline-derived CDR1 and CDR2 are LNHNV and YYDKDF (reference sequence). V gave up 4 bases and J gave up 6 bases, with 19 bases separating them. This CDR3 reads CATSIEAPTILNEQFF. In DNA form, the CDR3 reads TGTGCCACCAGCATAGAGGCCCCAACCATTCTCAATGAGCAGTTCTTC. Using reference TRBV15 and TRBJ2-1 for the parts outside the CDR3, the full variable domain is DAMVIQNPRYQVTQFGKPVTLSCSQTLNHNVMYWYQQKSSQAPKLLFHYYDKDFNNEADTPDNFQSRRPNTSFCFLDIRSPGLGDTAMYLCATSIEAPTILNEQFFGPGTRLTVL.

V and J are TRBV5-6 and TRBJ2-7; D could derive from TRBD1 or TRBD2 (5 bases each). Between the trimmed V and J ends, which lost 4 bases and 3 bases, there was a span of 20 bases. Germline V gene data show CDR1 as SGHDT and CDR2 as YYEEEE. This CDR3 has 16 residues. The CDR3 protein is CASSVGKGRRFYEQYF. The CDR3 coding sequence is TGTGCCAGCAGCGTTGGGAAGGGACGCCGGTTCTACGAGCAGTACTTC. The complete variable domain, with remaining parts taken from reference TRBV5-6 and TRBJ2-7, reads DAGVTQSPTHLIKTRGQQVTLRCSPKSGHDTVSWYQQALGQGPQFIFQYYEEEERQRGNFPDRFSGHQFPNYSSELNVNALLLGDSALYLCASSVGKGRRFYEQYFGPGTRLTVT.

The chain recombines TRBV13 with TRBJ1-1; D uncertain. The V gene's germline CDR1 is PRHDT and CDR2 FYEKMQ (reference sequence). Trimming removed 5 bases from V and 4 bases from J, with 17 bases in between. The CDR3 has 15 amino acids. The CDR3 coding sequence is TGTGCCAGCAGCCGTACCGAGGAAGGGCGCACTGAAGCTTTCTTT. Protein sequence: CASSRTEEGRTEAFF.

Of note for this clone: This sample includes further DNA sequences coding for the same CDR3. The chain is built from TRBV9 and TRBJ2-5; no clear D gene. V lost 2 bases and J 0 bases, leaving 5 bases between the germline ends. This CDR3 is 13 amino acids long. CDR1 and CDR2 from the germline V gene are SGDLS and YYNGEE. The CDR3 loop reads CASSVGDQETQYF. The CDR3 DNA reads TGTGCCAGCAGCGTCGGAGACCAAGAGACCCAGTACTTC.

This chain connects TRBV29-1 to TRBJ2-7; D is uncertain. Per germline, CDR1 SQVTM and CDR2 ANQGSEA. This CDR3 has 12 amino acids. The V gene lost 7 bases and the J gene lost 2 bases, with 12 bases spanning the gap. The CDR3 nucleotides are TGCAGCGCCGTGGCAGAACCCTACGAGCAGTACTTC. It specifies CSAVAEPYEQYF.

As DNA, the CDR3 is TGTGCCAGCAGCCCGGGGGCGGGAAGCACAGATACGCAGTATTTT. Amino acids: CASSPGAGSTDTQYF. The chain employs TRBV7-8 and TRBJ2-3; D is tentatively TRBD1 or TRBD2 (6 bases each). The V gene lost 5 bases and the J gene lost 0 bases, with 12 bases spanning the gap. The CDR3 loop spans 15 amino acids. In germline, CDR1 is SGHVS, CDR2 FQNEAQ.